This record covers a single T cell receptor (beta chain). No antigen is known for it. The sample belongs to a study of T cells in Graves' hyperthyroidism and ophthalmopathy. General study results and limits: Most thyroid clonotypes expanded above 0.001 were also detected in blood. In simple terms, a model built on 13 V-J features told ophthalmopathy apart from stable hyperthyroidism.

RNA transcripts gave rise to amplified TCR beta CDR3 regions. TCR CDR3 regions were first amplified by RT-PCR with HTBI primers. TCRdb re-called the multiplex PCR reads with MiXCR, one entry per CDR3 protein. This sample carries 350,000 to 400,000 distinct CDR3 sequences, about 15% of them seen once, and the ten largest clones take more than 9.5%. This CDR3 is 12 amino acids long. Deletions cut 1 base from V and 6 bases from J, with 6 bases between. Germline V CDR1 and CDR2: SGHRS, YFSETQ. The rearrangement uses TRBV5-1 and TRBJ2-3; D remains ambiguous. Sequencing used blood. The clonotype originates from a woman aged 55-75 years with Graves' hyperthyroidism. CDR3 sequence reads: CASSLNDDTQYF. CDR3 nucleotide sequence: TGCGCCAGCAGCTTGAATGACGATACGCAGTATTTT.